This TCR beta chain was profiled in a study of blood T cell repertoires in COVID-19. The assay was immunoSEQ multiplex PCR, and TCRdb's table has in-frame clones only and misses some. This table holds some 170,000 clones, roughly 87% found once. The clonotype comes from a woman in her 70s with acute or convalescent COVID-19. The sequenced sample was peripheral blood.

The CDR3 is CASSPGGSSYEQYF. CDR3 in DNA: TGTGCCAGCAGCCCCGGGGGGAGCTCCTACGAGCAGTACTTC. The chain is built from TRBV11-3 and TRBJ2-7; TRBD2 agrees at 7 bases. The germline V gene encodes CDR1 SGHNT and CDR2 YENEEA. V gave up 5 bases and J gave up 0 bases; unmatched junction bases: 4. This CDR3 is 14 amino acids long. The complete variable domain, with remaining parts taken from reference TRBV11-3 and TRBJ2-7, reads EAGVVQSPRYKIIEKKQPVAFWCNPISGHNTLYWYLQNLGQGPELLIRYENEEAVDDSQLPKDRFSAERLKGVDSTLKIQPAELGDSAVYLCASSPGGSSYEQYFGPGTRLTVT.